A selection of T cell receptor beta chains follows, all from one sample in a study of OX40 agonist ivuxolimab in advanced cancers. Sequencing was performed with immunoSEQ multiplex PCR; in TCRdb, only in-frame clones are kept and a portion is missing. The table lists 44,000 or so clones, about nine tenths of them singletons. Source: CD4+ or CD8+ T cells sorted from blood, taken in a trial of the OX40 agonist ivuxolimab. The source is an adult with an advanced solid tumor such as melanoma, head and neck, liver or kidney cancer. Each CDR3 is given with its conserved first and last residue. A D gene is named only where the DNA matches it firmly. Size tells how often a clone was seen (once, few, many) or the class of an expanded clone, and some rows leave it out.

j_gene	d_gene	v_gene	abundance	CDR3aa	CDR3nt
TRBJ2-5	NA	TRBV4-1	once	CASSQDFGTPLETQYF	TGCGCCAGCAGCCAAGATTTCGGGACGCCCCTAGAGACCCAGTACTTC
TRBJ2-5	TRBD2	TRBV5-8	medium-sized	CASSRGLAGGVQETQYF	TGTGCCAGCAGCAGGGGACTAGCGGGAGGGGTCCAAGAGACCCAGTACTTC
TRBJ2-1	NA	TRBV19	NA	CASSWDLALSSYNEQFF	TGTGCCAGTAGTTGGGACCTAGCTCTGAGCTCCTACAATGAGCAGTTCTTC
TRBJ2-1	NA	TRBV29-1	NA	CSVLQITYNEQFF	TGCAGCGTTTTACAGATTACCTACAATGAGCAGTTCTTC
TRBJ2-1	TRBD2	TRBV12-5	NA	CASGLLRAGGLYNEQFF	TGTGCTAGTGGTTTGCTTCGAGCGGGGGGGCTCTACAATGAGCAGTTCTTC
TRBJ2-7	TRBD1	TRBV6-5	NA	CAIQTGPSLVEQYF	TGTGCCATCCAGACAGGGCCCTCTTTGGTGGAGCAGTACTTC
TRBJ1-4	NA	TRBV9	NA	CASSEWGQPNEKLFF	TGTGCCAGCAGCGAGTGGGGGCAGCCTAATGAAAAACTGTTTTTT
TRBJ1-4	NA	TRBV28	NA	CASSPDTLRLFF	TGTGCCAGCAGTCCAGACACTTTGAGACTGTTTTTT
TRBJ2-2	NA	TRBV19	NA	CASSTGGGGGELFF	TGTGCCAGTAGTACAGGAGGGGGTGGCGGGGAGCTGTTTTTT
TRBJ2-2	NA	TRBV29-1	NA	CSVRRATGELFF	TGCAGCGTCAGGAGGGCCACCGGGGAGCTGTTTTTT
TRBJ1-2	TRBD1	TRBV13	NA	CASSLGVGGYGYTF	TGTGCCAGCAGCTTAGGTGTAGGGGGCTACGGCTACACCTTC
TRBJ2-7	TRBD1	TRBV6-5	NA	CASSRTGGFYEQYF	TGTGCCAGCAGTCGGACAGGGGGATTCTACGAGCAGTACTTC